The present T cell receptor (beta chain) was sequenced within a study of blood T cell repertoires in COVID-19. At the level of the study: The United States, Italy and Spain supplied acute and convalescent COVID-19 samples.

Using immunoSEQ multiplex PCR, the repertoire was profiled, and TCRdb retains in-frame clones only, with some absent. The sample has 250,000 to 300,000 clones, roughly 80% seen once; the top ten hold 5%. The trim removed 4 bases at V and 5 bases at J, leaving 2 bases unmatched. Germline V gene lookup returns CDR1 SGHRS and CDR2 YFSETQ. CDR3 length: 13 residues. This clone has only one observation. Everyone who took part was about 18 to 90 years old, and they came from 20 to 25 US areas. The sample taken for sequencing was PBMCs or T cells enriched from blood (not recorded which). The chain carries TRBV5-1 and TRBJ2-5, with 10 bases lining up with TRBD1. This clonotype was obtained from a middle-aged man who had been exposed to COVID-19. The CDR3 bases are TGCGCCAGCAGCACGGACAGGGGGGAGACCCAGTACTTC. Protein: CASSTDRGETQYF.